Listed below are T cell receptor beta chains from one sample, sequenced in a study of T cell changes during pregnancy in multiple sclerosis. This table comes from immunoSEQ multiplex PCR, and its TCRdb copy is limited to in-frame clones, with some not included. The repertoire holds 45,000 to 50,000 clones, 90% to 95% seen once, with 3.5% to 5% in the top ten. Sequences were derived from CD8+ T cells from peripheral blood mononuclear cells, sampled in the first trimester of pregnancy. Receptors were obtained from a female donor with multiple sclerosis, enrolled in a pregnancy study. Each CDR3 is given with its conserved first and last residue.

>TRBV4-1|TRBJ2-3|14
CASSQDPSTDTQYF
>TRBV7-9|TRBJ2-7|15
CASSLAKGQLLEQYF
>TRBV27|TRBJ2-7|16
CASSPSSGRASYEQYF
>TRBV27|TRBJ1-5|16
CASSPSTGDSNQPQHF
>TRBV11-2|TRBJ2-5|12
CASSLIGETQYF
>TRBV19|TRBJ1-4|12
CATGRGNEKLFF
>TRBV4-2|TRBJ2-4|17
CASSPRSSAGSKNIQYF
>TRBV10-2|TRBJ2-7|13
CASSEGLAYEQYF
>TRBV19|TRBJ2-5|16
CASSPWVAGGPGDQYF
>TRBV15|TRBJ2-7|18
CATSLGMASGGVIYEQYF
>TRBV5-3|TRBJ1-5|14
CARSWTGENQPQHF
>TRBV27|TRBJ2-7|15
CASSPFLAAGGEQYF
>TRBV5-1|TRBJ2-7|16
CASSLPGGSGSYEQYF
>TRBV27|TRBJ2-2|14
CASMHKQVLGELFF
>TRBV19|TRBJ2-1|14
CASSILAGRDEQFF
>TRBV9|TRBJ1-5|15
CASSVKGLSNQPQHF
>TRBV7-2|TRBJ2-3|14
CASSLVEAGDTQYF
>TRBV6-1|TRBJ1-1|14
CASSNRGVNTEAFF
>TRBV5-1|TRBJ2-1|15
CASSFGGSSYNEQFF
>TRBV27|TRBJ2-5|15
CASSLLAGNQETQYF
>TRBV7-2|TRBJ1-5|14
CASSLGQGDQPQHF
>TRBV2|TRBJ1-3|15
CASSEGTGSGNTIYF
>TRBV30|TRBJ1-3|12
CALLSSGNTIYF
>TRBV11-2|TRBJ1-1|13
CASSQGLGPEAFF
>TRBV5-5|TRBJ2-7|14
CASSPRTGHYEQYF
>TRBV12-5|TRBJ2-1|15
CASGPGLAGHNEQFF
>TRBV7-6|TRBJ2-1|14
CASSISGPYNEQFF
>TRBV15|TRBJ2-1|15
CATSRVTGAYNEQFF
>TRBV6-1|TRBJ2-7|14
CASSEGQISYEQYF
>TRBV7-2|TRBJ2-3|17
CASSLKTSRPFTDTQYF
>TRBV7-8|TRBJ2-5|14
CASSPWDNQETQYF
>TRBV7-9|TRBJ1-1|14
CASSAVAAGTEAFF
>TRBV28|TRBJ2-2|17
CASSWRLAGGGTGELFF
>TRBV9|TRBJ2-7|13
CASSVETGYEQYF
>TRBV6-5|TRBJ2-1|16
CASSYSRVLHWNEQFF
>TRBV6-5|TRBJ2-1|15
CASRPRGTGANEQFF
>TRBV27|TRBJ1-2|14
CASSWTGGSYGYTF
>TRBV7-9|TRBJ1-4|14
CASSSQGAKEKLFF
>TRBV11-2|TRBJ2-5|14
CASSLEGVQETQYF
>TRBV7-2|TRBJ2-2|16
CASSPGPGLLTGELFF
>TRBV27|TRBJ1-2|13
CASSFSVSYGYTF
>TRBV4-1|TRBJ2-2|16
CASRGEEAANTGELFF
>TRBV10-1|TRBJ2-5|15
CANNPGTKNRETQYF
>TRBV9|TRBJ2-5|15
CASSVTGGAEETQYF
>TRBV2|TRBJ1-5|15
CASLQDPGSNQPQHF
>TRBV5-1|TRBJ2-3|15
CASSLLAGDTDTQYF
>TRBV5-5|TRBJ2-7|15
CASSLVEDPYYEQYF
>TRBV19|TRBJ1-1|15
CASSMEDSSNTEAFF
>TRBV4-1|TRBJ1-1|16
CASSLQAGTMNTEAFF
>TRBV25-1|TRBJ2-2|12
CASSADTGELFF
>TRBV27|TRBJ2-1|14
CASSPGTRIPGEFF
>TRBV9|TRBJ2-1|14
CASSGASSYNEQFF
>TRBV19|TRBJ2-7|14
CASQVGTGDYEQYF
>TRBV25-1|TRBJ2-1|14
CASSERLAGGEQFF
>TRBV7-9|TRBJ1-1|13
CASSPPLNTEAFF